The 10 T cell receptor beta chains given below trace back to one sample, sequenced in a study of shared clonotypes between healthy human individuals. Using immunoSEQ multiplex PCR, the repertoire was profiled, and TCRdb retains in-frame clones only, with some absent. The profile shows hundreds of thousands of clones, around 74% of them singletons. The sequencing sample was made of memory CD4+ T cells sorted from blood. Subset reported: CD45RA-negative fraction. These receptors all come from a young woman in good health.

V and J are TRBV5-1 and TRBJ2-2; D remains ambiguous. Germline CDR1 reads SGHRS; CDR2 reads YFSETQ. The CDR3 loop spans 16 amino acids. V lost 0 bases, J lost 0 bases, and 9 bases lay in between. The CDR3 protein is CASSLAELANTGELFF. The CDR3 coding sequence is TGCGCCAGCAGCTTGGCCGAGCTCGCGAACACCGGGGAGCTGTTTTTT.

This rearrangement joins TRBV2 to TRBJ2-1, with TRBD2 matching over 9 bases. Germline V gene lookup returns CDR1 SNHLY and CDR2 FYNNEI. The V gene end was trimmed by 0 bases and the J gene end by 6 bases; junction bases not matched to a gene: 9. The CDR3 consists of 17 residues. The CDR3 DNA is TGTGCCAGCAGTGAAGCCCAACATGCGGGAGGGGCCAATGAGCAGTTCTTC. It yields the protein CASSEAQHAGGANEQFF.

The V gene is TRBV4-1, the J gene TRBJ1-1, with TRBD1 identical over 8 bases. The CDR3 is 15 residues long. In germline, CDR1 is MGHRA, CDR2 YSYEKL. With V trimmed by 3 bases and J by 4 bases, 7 bases remained unmatched. The chain's CDR3 is CASSHRQGAGTEAFF. In DNA, the CDR3 is TGCGCCAGCAGCCACCGCCAGGGGGCGGGCACTGAAGCTTTCTTT.

This clone was observed a handful of times. The V and J genes are TRBV4-2 and TRBJ1-1; possible D gene TRBD1, 5 bases. This CDR3 spans 15 amino acids. V lost 4 bases, J lost 4 bases, and 16 bases lay in between. Per the germline V gene, CDR1 is LGHNA and CDR2 is YNFKEQ. The CDR3 DNA sequence: TGTGCCAGCAGCCGACTGACAGAAGGGAGCACTGAAGCTTTCTTT. This translates into CASSRLTEGSTEAFF.

This CDR3 reads CATSRDLAGVVNEQFF. CDR3 coding DNA: TGTGCCACCAGCAGAGATCTAGCGGGAGTTGTAAATGAGCAGTTCTTC. The chain recombines TRBV15 with TRBJ2-1; 10 bases match TRBD2. Looked up from germline, CDR1 is LNHNV and CDR2 is YYDKDF (reference sequence). After removal of 0 bases from V and 7 bases from J, the junction contained 6 bases not matched to a gene. The CDR3 covers 16 residues.

This clone was seen just once. V usage is TRBV19 and J usage is TRBJ2-1; 11 bases align to TRBD2. CDR1 and CDR2 (germline): LNHDA, SQIVND (reference sequence). V was clipped by 4 bases and J by 9 bases; unmatched bases: 8. The CDR3 sequence is 15 residues long. CDR3 bases: TGTGCCAGTAGTACAGGGACTAGCGGCATGAGTGAGCAGTTCTTC. Its translation is CASSTGTSGMSEQFF.

This clone was counted ten times or more. This chain uses TRBV6-1 with TRBJ2-2; no clear D. The CDR3 loop spans 15 amino acids. Trimming left V 1 base short and J 2 bases short, with 8 bases between. CDR1 is MNHNS, CDR2 SASEGT, per germline. The CDR3 sequence: CASSEVVVNTGELFF. The DNA of the CDR3 is TGTGCCAGCAGTGAAGTGGTGGTTAACACCGGGGAGCTGTTTTTT.

The chain employs TRBV15 and TRBJ2-5, with unresolved D. Between the trimmed V and J ends, which lost 2 bases and 2 bases, there was a span of 3 bases. This CDR3 is 12 amino acids long. Germline V gene data show CDR1 as LNHNV and CDR2 as YYDKDF (reference sequence). CDR3 sequence reads: CATSRTQETQYF. DNA for the CDR3: TGTGCCACCAGCAGAACTCAAGAGACCCAGTACTTC.

With respect to this clone: At the DNA level, this CDR3 is encoded by other sequences in the same sample as well. The CDR3 bases are TGTGCCAGCAGTGCCGGACAGGGGGTTACTGAAGCTTTCTTT. Its translation: CASSAGQGVTEAFF. V gene TRBV6-1 combines with J gene TRBJ1-1, with 10 bases fitting TRBD1. The germline V gene has CDR1 MNHNS and CDR2 SASEGT. After removal of 4 bases from V and 5 bases from J, the junction contained 4 bases not matched to a gene. The CDR3 covers 14 residues.

The chain carries TRBV7-9 and TRBJ1-2, with unresolved D. The ends were cut back, 1 base at V and 5 bases at J, with 8 bases in the middle. Germline V gene data show CDR1 as SEHNR and CDR2 as FQNEAQ (reference sequence). This CDR3 is built from 13 residues. In DNA, the CDR3 is TGTGCCAGCAGCTTAGAAATGGGATATGGCTACACCTTC. Translated, it gives CASSLEMGYGYTF.